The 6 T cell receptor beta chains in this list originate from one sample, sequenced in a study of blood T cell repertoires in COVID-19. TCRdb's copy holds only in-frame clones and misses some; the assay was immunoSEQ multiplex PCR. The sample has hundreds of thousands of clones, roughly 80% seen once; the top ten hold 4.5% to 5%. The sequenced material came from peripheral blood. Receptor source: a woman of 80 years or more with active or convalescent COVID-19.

This chain's CDR3 is CASSQYNQETQYF. The CDR3 DNA is TGTGCCAGCAGCCAATATAATCAAGAGACCCAGTACTTC. This chain joins TRBV3-1 (or the pseudogene TRBV3-2) and TRBJ2-5; D remains ambiguous. Trimming left V 2 bases short and J 2 bases short, with 6 bases between. CDR1 and CDR2 (germline): LGHDT, YNNKEL (reference sequence). This CDR3 has 13 residues.

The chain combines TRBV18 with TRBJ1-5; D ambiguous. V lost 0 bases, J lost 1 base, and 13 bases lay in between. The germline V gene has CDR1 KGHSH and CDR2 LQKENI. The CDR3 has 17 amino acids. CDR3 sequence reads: CASSPPGGKRSNQPQHF. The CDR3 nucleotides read TGTGCCAGCTCACCACCAGGAGGGAAGCGGAGCAATCAGCCCCAGCATTTT. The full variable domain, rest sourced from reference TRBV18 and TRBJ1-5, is NAGVMQNPRHLVRRRGQEARLRCSPMKGHSHVYWYRQLPEEGLKFMVYLQKENIIDESGMPKERFSAEFPKEGPSILRIQQVVRGDSAAYFCASSPPGGKRSNQPQHFGDGTRLSIL.

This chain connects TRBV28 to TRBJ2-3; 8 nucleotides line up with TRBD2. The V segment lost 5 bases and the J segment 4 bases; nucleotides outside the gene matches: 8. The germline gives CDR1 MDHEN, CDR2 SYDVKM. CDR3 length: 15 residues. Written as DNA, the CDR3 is TGTGCCAGCAGTACCGGGACTAGAGTCGCAGATACGCAGTATTTT. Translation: CASSTGTRVADTQYF.

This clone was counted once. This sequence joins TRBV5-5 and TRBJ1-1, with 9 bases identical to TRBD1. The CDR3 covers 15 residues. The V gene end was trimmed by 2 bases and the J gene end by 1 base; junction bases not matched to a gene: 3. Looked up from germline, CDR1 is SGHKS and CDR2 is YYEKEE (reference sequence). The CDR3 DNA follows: TGTGCCAGCAGCTTATTGACAGGGGGGAACACTGAAGCTTTCTTT. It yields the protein CASSLLTGGNTEAFF.

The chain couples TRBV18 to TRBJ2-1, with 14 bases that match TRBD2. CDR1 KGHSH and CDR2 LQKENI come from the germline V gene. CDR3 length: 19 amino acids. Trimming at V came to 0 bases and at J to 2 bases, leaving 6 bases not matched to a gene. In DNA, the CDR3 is TGTGCCAGCTCACCACCAGGACTAGCGGGAGGTCTCACCTACAATGAGCAGTTCTTC. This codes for CASSPPGLAGGLTYNEQFF.

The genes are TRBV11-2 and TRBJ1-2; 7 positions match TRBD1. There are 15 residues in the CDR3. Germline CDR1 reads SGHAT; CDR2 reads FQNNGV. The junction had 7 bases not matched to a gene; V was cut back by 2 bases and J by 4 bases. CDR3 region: CASSLTNRGPYGYTF. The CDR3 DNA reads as TGTGCCAGCAGCTTAACTAACAGGGGCCCCTATGGCTACACCTTC. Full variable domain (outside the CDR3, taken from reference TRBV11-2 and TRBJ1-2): EAGVAQSPRYKIIEKRQSVAFWCNPISGHATLYWYQQILGQGPKLLIQFQNNGVVDDSQLPKDRFSAERLKGVDSTLKIQPAKLEDSAVYLCASSLTNRGPYGYTFGSGTRLTVV.